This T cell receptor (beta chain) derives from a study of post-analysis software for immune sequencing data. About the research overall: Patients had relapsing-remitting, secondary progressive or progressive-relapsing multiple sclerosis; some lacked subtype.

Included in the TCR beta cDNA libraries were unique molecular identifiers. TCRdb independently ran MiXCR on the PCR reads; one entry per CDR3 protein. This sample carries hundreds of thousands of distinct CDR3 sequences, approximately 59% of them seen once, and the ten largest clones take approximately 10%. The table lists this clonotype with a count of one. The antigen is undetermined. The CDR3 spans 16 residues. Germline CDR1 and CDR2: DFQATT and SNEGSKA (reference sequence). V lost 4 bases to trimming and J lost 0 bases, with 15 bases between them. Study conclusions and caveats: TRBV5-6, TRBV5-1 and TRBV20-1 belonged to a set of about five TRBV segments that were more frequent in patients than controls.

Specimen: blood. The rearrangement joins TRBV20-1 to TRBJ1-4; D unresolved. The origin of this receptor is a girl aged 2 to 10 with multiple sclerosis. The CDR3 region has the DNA TGCAGTGCTACCCGAGGGCGAAGGGCAACTAATGAAAAACTGTTTTTT. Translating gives CSATRGRRATNEKLFF.